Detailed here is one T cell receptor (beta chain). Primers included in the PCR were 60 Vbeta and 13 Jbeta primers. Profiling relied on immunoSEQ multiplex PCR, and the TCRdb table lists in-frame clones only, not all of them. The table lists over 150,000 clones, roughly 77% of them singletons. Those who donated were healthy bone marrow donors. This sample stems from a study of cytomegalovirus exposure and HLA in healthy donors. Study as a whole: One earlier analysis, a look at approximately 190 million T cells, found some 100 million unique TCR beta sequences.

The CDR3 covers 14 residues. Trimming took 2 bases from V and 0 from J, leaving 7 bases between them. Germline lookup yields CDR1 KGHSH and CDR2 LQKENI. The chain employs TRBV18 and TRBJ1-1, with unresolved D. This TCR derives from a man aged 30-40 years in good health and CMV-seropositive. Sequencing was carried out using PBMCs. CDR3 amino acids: CASSPLALNTEAFF. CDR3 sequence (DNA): TGTGCCAGCTCACCATTGGCCCTGAACACTGAAGCTTTCTTT.